Given below is one T cell receptor (beta chain) in context. The target antigen is unknown. This sample is drawn from a study of identical twins. The study's findings and limits: Within monozygotic twins, out-of-frame TCR alpha sharing was underestimated by the models.

Template switching added a universal primer site, and cDNA bore unique molecular identifiers. TCRdb processed the 5' RACE reads anew with MiXCR; each CDR3 protein has one entry. The sample consists of roughly 250,000 distinct CDR3 sequences, more than 12% of them appearing once. The CDR3 consists of 16 residues. Trimming took off 5 bases at V and 0 bases at J, with 18 bases between the two ends. Germline assignment: CDR1 DFQATT and CDR2 SNEGSKA (reference sequence). The chain links TRBV20-1 to TRBJ2-3; D is unresolved. Sample: memory (CD45RO+) T cells sorted from blood. The clonotype comes from a woman aged 18 to 35 in good health. This CDR3 reads CSAQRRFSISTDTQYF. Here the CDR3 DNA reads TGCAGTGCTCAGAGAAGGTTCTCTATTAGCACAGATACGCAGTATTTT.